This T cell receptor beta chain was obtained from a study of T-cell reconstitution after alpha-beta-depleted transplantation in children. Unique molecular identifiers were incorporated into the prepared TCRbeta library. Using its own MiXCR run on the PCR reads, TCRdb lists one record per CDR3 protein. The sample carries a few hundred thousand distinct CDR3 sequences, approximately 9.6% recorded once. V was trimmed by 3 bases and J by 6 bases, leaving 14 bases between them. The length of the CDR3 is 14 residues. In this sample, this clonotype turned up a few times. The rearrangement uses TRBV12-3 or TRBV12-4 and TRBJ1-1, with D possibly TRBD1 on 6 matching bases. The TCR was taken from a human donor who donated a stem cell graft to a child with SCID. The specimen was PBMCs from the stem cell graft donor, collected from the stem cell graft. In DNA, the CDR3 is TGTGCCAGCAGTTTGAGGGGGGGCAGCGCTGAAGCTTTCTTT. Amino acids: CASSLRGGSAEAFF.